What follows describes a single T cell receptor beta chain. What it recognizes is unknown. The ends were cut back, 1 base at V and 0 bases at J, with 12 bases in the middle. The CDR3 runs 16 residues. Germline CDR1 SGHRS, CDR2 YFSETQ. The data derive from a study of cytomegalovirus exposure and HLA in healthy donors. Findings and limits, study-wide: Later on, an analysis found that several of the most significant clusters appeared to be linked to common viral pathogens, which included parvovirus B19. Relative to the approximately 670-donor mean, N-insertions were reportedly fewer in an Asian-associated ancestry cluster in a later analysis. Cytomegalovirus association was assigned to about 150 TCR beta chains. Roughly uniform depth of sequencing across donors was assumed in presence/absence analyses.

The PCR used 60 Vbeta and 13 Jbeta primers. Sequencing used immunoSEQ multiplex PCR; TCRdb keeps in-frame clones, though not all of them. In the table there are approximately 140,000 clones, around 65% of which are singletons. The sample comprised PBMCs. The chain carries TRBV5-1 and TRBJ2-3; D uncertain. The TCR was taken from a male donor in good health and CMV-seronegative. CDR3 sequence reads: CASSLSGISSTDTQYF. CDR3 nucleotides: TGCGCCAGCAGCTTGTCAGGAATATCTAGCACAGATACGCAGTATTTT.